This record concerns one T cell receptor beta chain sequence. The germline V and J ends were trimmed by 9 bases and 0 bases, with 16 bases remaining between them. The CDR3 has 15 residues. Primers used in a second PCR of about 6 to 11 cycles were a sample-barcoded 5' primer and a J-beta primer mix. TCRdb called the 5' RACE reads again in MiXCR, with one record for every CDR3 protein. The repertoire consists of about 620,000 distinct CDR3 sequences, with roughly half occurring once and the leading ten covering approximately 13%. This entry belongs to a study of blood T cells in healthy people across ages.

This sequence originates from a woman aged 80 or over in good health. The sequenced sample was blood. The chain uses TRBV12-3 or TRBV12-4 and TRBJ2-3; tentatively, D is TRBD2 (6 bases). CDR3 residues: CASETGDFSTDTQYF. DNA for the CDR3: TGTGCCAGTGAAACGGGGGACTTCAGCACAGATACGCAGTATTTT.